What follows are 7 T cell receptor beta chains derived from one specimen sequenced in a study of blood T cell repertoires in COVID-19. Repertoires were generated with immunoSEQ multiplex PCR, while TCRdb's copy carries only in-frame clones and drops some. In the table there are some 290,000 clones, about nine tenths of which are singletons. The sample comprised PBMCs or T cells enriched from blood (not recorded which). These receptors were obtained from a woman in her 30s who had recovered from COVID-19.

The CDR3 coding sequence is TGCGCCAGCAGCCAGTCTAGCATTAAGGCCGGGGAGCTGTTTTTT. Its protein product is CASSQSSIKAGELFF. V is TRBV4-1 and J is TRBJ2-2, with a tentative D call TRBD2 (5 bases). This CDR3 has 15 amino acids. CDR1 and CDR2 (germline): MGHRA, YSYEKL. Between the trimmed V and J ends, which lost 3 bases and 6 bases, there was a span of 14 bases.

The V gene is TRBV5-5, the J gene TRBJ2-1; 8 nucleotides align to TRBD2. The CDR3 covers 15 residues. Germline-derived CDR1 and CDR2 are SGHKS and YYEKEE (reference sequence). V lost 0 bases and J lost 8; bases outside the gene matches: 7. This chain's CDR3 is CASSLGSSGSDEQFF. The CDR3 DNA reads TGTGCCAGCAGCTTGGGTTCCAGCGGGAGCGATGAGCAGTTCTTC.

The chain combines TRBV19 with TRBJ2-7, with D uncertain. The CDR3 sequence is 11 residues long. V was trimmed by 5 bases and J by 9 bases, leaving 11 bases between them. Per germline, CDR1 LNHDA and CDR2 SQIVND (reference sequence). The CDR3 reads CASSHDQLQYF. CDR3 in DNA: TGTGCCAGTAGTCACGATCAGTTGCAGTACTTC.

This sequence joins TRBV10-3 and TRBJ1-1; 7 bases match TRBD1. J gave up 3 bases and V 2 bases, and 3 bases lay outside the gene matches. The CDR3 sequence is 14 residues long. Germline V lookup: CDR1 ENHRY, CDR2 SYGVKD. CDR3 in amino acids: CAISETGADTEAFF. The DNA of the CDR3 is TGTGCCATCAGTGAGACAGGGGCGGACACTGAAGCTTTCTTT.

The V gene is TRBV28, the J gene TRBJ2-5; tentative D call: TRBD2 (6 bases). V was shortened by 5 bases and J by 11 bases, with 12 bases between the two germline ends. This CDR3 has 11 amino acids. Germline V lookup: CDR1 MDHEN, CDR2 SYDVKM. Here the CDR3 reads CASSPGTSQYF. CDR3 nucleotide sequence: TGTGCCAGCAGTCCGGGGACTTCACAGTACTTC. The full variable domain, with the rest looked up from reference TRBV28 and TRBJ2-5, is DVKVTQSSRYLVKRTGEKVFLECVQDMDHENMFWYRQDPGLGLRLIYFSYDVKMKEKGDIPEGYSVSREKKERFSLILESASTNQTSMYLCASSPGTSQYFGPGTRLLVL.

This chain joins TRBV4-1 and TRBJ2-7; perhaps TRBD1 as D (5 bases). Trimming took off 4 bases at V and 3 bases at J, with 19 bases between the two ends. The germline CDR1 and CDR2 sequences are MGHRA and YSYEKL. The CDR3 spans 16 residues. The chain's CDR3 is CASSPQSGLRFYEQYF. DNA of the CDR3: TGCGCCAGCAGCCCACAATCAGGGCTCCGATTCTACGAGCAGTACTTC.

This clone has more than one count but fewer than ten. The chain has TRBV12-3 or TRBV12-4 and TRBJ2-5; no clear D gene. This CDR3 region has 13 residues. V gave up 3 bases and J gave up 1 base, with 6 bases separating them. CDR3 in amino acids: CASSFRGQETQYF. The CDR3 DNA sequence: TGTGCCAGCAGTTTTCGCGGCCAAGAGACCCAGTACTTC.